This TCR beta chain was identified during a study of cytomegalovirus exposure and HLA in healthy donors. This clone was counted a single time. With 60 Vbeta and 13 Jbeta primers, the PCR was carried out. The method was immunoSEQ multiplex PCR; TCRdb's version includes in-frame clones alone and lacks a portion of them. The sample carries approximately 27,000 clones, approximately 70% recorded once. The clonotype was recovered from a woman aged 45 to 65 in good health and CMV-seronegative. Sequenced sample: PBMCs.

CDR3 sequence (DNA): TGTGCCAGCAGCCCCCGGGAAGGGAGAAACGAGCAGTACTTC. This translates into CASSPREGRNEQYF. The rearrangement uses TRBV6-5 and TRBJ2-7; tentatively, D is TRBD2 (5 bases). V gave up 6 bases and J gave up 5 bases, with 17 bases separating them. CDR3 size: 14 residues. Germline V gene lookup returns CDR1 MNHEY and CDR2 SVGAGI.